This T cell receptor beta chain was sequenced for a study of blood T cell repertoires in COVID-19 (dated by TCRdb to 2019 to 2021). Study-level background: Samples covering the acute and convalescent phases of COVID-19 were provided by collaborators in the United States, Italy and Spain. The material from the prospective study consisted of cDNA or gDNA derived from T cells, B-cell-depleted T cells, or PBMCs. Subjects who had been exposed to COVID-19, were actively infected with it, or had recovered from it provided the deeply sampled blood TCRbeta repertoires that made up the dataset. A freely available public database, intended as a resource for researchers studying the immune response to SARS-CoV-2, is where the repertoires were released. The samples were drawn from two sources: the first 160 participants of the ongoing ImmuneRACE study, and approximately 1,300 subjects contributed by 6 global collaborators. A de-identified subject ID, COVID-19 status, age in years and sex were almost always included in the sample metadata. Where available, HLA class I and class II types were taken from metadata supplied by the sample provider and were not determined by assay-based typing. The paper's findings and limits, for the study overall: The amount of clinical and demographic metadata varied by source and participant and was provided uncurated.

A second Seattle source provided samples from volunteer blood donors who had recovered from COVID-19. Whole blood was collected in K2EDTA tubes by collaborating institutions according to the institutions' own protocols. For TCRbeta analysis, collaborators shipped samples in one of three forms: frozen whole blood, isolated PBMCs, or DNA extracted from either of those sample types. CDR1 SGHRS and CDR2 YFSETQ are derived from the germline V gene. Including cysteine and phenylalanine, the CDR3 has 16 amino acids. The entry retains the CDR3 DNA only, 48 bases that are in frame from base 1. Trimming takes 0 bases from V and 1 base from J, and the germline ends sit 11 bases apart. For this clone: The antigen it recognizes is unknown. Per-base qualities were not stored, and no clone one base away is much larger.

TCRbeta CDR3 regions were amplified from genomic DNA by means of the immunoSEQ Assay, a bias-controlled multiplex PCR. The paper's processing steps were these. The number of nucleated cells in each sample was estimated from the amplification of reference gene primers within the assay. Sequence reads were collapsed and filtered to measure the absolute abundance of every unique TCRbeta CDR3 rearrangement. For each sample, productive Simpson clonality was calculated as the square root of Simpson's diversity index across productive rearrangements. What TCRdb holds here is the immuneACCESS table cut down to in-frame rearrangements. Part of the clones is not present; checked against another copy, under half of the missing clones reflect an unresolved V gene, and the others are unexplained. D and trimming come from the DNA, and the V and J calls and clone size come from that table. The sample table records 150,000 to 200,000 clones; around 79% of these occur just once. Around an eighth of the sample is held by the ten biggest clonotypes.

The V and J genes are TRBV5-1 and TRBJ2-4; the D segment could be TRBD1, given 6 matching bases. This clonotype originated in a man between 50 and 59 years old who had recovered from COVID-19. The sample taken for sequencing was peripheral blood. In nucleotide form, the sequence is TGCGCCAGCAGCTTGGCCGCAGGACAGGCCAAAAACATTCAGTACTTC. The resulting protein is CASSLAAGQAKNIQYF. With the portions outside the CDR3 filled from the reference TRBV5-1 and TRBJ2-4 genes, the complete variable region becomes KAGVTQTPRYLIKTRGQQVTLSCSPISGHRSVSWYQQTPGQGLQFLFEYFSETQRNKGNFPGRFSGRQFSNSRSEMNVSTLELGDSALYLCASSLAAGQAKNIQYFGAGTRLSVL.